This TCR beta chain appears in the sequencing data of a study of blood T cells in healthy people across ages. Primers used in a second PCR of roughly 6 to 11 cycles were a sample-barcoded 5' primer and a J-beta primer mix. Using its own MiXCR run on the 5' RACE reads, TCRdb lists one record per CDR3 protein. Here the sample spans hundreds of thousands of distinct CDR3 sequences, around 24% being singletons. J lost 7 bases, V lost 5 bases, and 12 bases had no gene match. Germline CDR1 is SNHLY and CDR2 is FYNNEI. This CDR3 has 16 residues. The same data also contributed to another study, on T cells of mothers and their children. As that study records: In related and unrelated pairs alike, thymic selection shapes TCR recombination output, with inherited differences minor.

The material sequenced was blood. The sequence was collected from a boy aged 10-17 years in good health. The chain joins TRBV2 to TRBJ2-5; TRBD2 agrees at 11 bases. The CDR3 reads CASSPDRTSGSVTQYF. The CDR3 nucleotides read TGTGCCAGCAGTCCCGACCGTACTAGCGGGAGTGTGACCCAGTACTTC.